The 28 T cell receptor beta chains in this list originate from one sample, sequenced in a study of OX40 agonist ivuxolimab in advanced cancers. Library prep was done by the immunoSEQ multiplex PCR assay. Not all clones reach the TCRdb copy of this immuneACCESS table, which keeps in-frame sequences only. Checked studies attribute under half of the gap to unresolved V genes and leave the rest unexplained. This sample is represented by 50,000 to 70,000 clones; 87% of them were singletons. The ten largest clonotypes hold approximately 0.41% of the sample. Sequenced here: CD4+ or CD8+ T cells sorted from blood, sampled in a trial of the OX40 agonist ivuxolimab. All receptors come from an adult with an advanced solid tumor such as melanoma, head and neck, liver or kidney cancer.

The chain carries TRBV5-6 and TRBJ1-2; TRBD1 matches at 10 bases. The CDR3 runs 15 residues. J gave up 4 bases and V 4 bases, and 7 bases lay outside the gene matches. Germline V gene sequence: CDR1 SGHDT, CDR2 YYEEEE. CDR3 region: CASSLGQGVSYGYTF. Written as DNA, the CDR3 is TGTGCCAGCAGCCTAGGACAGGGGGTTTCCTATGGCTACACCTTC.

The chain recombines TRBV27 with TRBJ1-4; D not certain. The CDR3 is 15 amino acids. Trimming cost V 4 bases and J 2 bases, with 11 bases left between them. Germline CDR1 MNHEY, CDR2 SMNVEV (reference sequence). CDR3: CASSSRGRTNEKLFF. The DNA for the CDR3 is TGTGCCAGCAGTTCCCGCGGGCGCACTAATGAAAAACTGTTTTTT.

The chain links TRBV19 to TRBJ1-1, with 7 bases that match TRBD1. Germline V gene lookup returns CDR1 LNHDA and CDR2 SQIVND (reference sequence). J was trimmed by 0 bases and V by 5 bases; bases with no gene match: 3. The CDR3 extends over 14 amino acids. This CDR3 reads CASSGGGLNTEAFF. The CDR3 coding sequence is TGTGCCAGTAGTGGAGGGGGCTTGAACACTGAAGCTTTCTTT.

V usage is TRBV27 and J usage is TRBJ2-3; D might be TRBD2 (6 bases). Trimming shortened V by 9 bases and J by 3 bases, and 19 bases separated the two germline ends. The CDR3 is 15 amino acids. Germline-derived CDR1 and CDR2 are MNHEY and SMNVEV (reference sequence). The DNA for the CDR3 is TGTGCCAGGGATGGGATTGTGGGGAGGACAGATACGCAGTATTTT. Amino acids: CARDGIVGRTDTQYF.

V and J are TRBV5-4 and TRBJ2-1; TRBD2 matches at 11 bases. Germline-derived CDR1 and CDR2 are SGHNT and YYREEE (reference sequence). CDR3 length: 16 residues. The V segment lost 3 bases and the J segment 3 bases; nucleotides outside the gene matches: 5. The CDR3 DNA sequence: TGTGCCAGCAGCTCACTAGCGGGGGTAGTCTACAATGAGCAGTTCTTC. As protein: CASSSLAGVVYNEQFF.

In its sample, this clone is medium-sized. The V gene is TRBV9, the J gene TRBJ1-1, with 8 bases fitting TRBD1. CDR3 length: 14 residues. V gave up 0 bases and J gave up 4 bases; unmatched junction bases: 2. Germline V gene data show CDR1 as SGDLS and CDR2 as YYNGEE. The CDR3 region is CASSVGTGPTEAFF. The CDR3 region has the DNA TGTGCCAGCAGCGTAGGGACAGGGCCCACTGAAGCTTTCTTT.

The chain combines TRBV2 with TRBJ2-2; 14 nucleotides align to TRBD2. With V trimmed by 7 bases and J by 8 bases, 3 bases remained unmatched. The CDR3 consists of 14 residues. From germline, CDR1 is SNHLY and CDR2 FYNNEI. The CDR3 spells CASKGLAGAGELFF. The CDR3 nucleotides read TGTGCCAGCAAGGGACTAGCGGGAGCTGGGGAGCTGTTTTTT.

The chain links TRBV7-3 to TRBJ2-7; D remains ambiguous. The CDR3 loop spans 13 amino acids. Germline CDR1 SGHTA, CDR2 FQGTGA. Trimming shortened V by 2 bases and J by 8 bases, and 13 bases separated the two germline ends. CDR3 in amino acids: CASSLYPLGQQYF. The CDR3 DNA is TGTGCCAGCAGCTTATATCCCCTCGGCCAGCAGTACTTC.

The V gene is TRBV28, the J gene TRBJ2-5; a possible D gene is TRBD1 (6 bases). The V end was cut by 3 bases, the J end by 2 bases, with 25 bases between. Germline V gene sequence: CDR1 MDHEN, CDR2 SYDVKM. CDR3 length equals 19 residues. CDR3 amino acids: CASSLSNFWDTKLQETQYF. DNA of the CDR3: TGTGCCAGCAGTTTGTCAAACTTCTGGGACACAAAATTACAAGAGACCCAGTACTTC. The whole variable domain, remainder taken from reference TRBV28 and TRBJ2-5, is DVKVTQSSRYLVKRTGEKVFLECVQDMDHENMFWYRQDPGLGLRLIYFSYDVKMKEKGDIPEGYSVSREKKERFSLILESASTNQTSMYLCASSLSNFWDTKLQETQYFGPGTRLLVL.

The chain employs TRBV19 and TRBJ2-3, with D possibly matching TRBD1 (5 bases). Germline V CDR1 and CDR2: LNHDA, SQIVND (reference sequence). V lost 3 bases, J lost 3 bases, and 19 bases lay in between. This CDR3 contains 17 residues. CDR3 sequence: CASSMGPVRKGTDTQYF. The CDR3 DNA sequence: TGTGCCAGTAGTATGGGGCCGGTCAGGAAGGGAACAGATACGCAGTATTTT.

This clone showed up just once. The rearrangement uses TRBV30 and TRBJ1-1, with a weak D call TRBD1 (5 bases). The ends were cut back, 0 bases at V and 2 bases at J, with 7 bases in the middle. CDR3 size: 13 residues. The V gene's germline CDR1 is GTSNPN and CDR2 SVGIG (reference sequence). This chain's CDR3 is CAWSVRGNTEAFF. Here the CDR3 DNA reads TGTGCCTGGAGTGTAAGGGGCAACACTGAAGCTTTCTTT.

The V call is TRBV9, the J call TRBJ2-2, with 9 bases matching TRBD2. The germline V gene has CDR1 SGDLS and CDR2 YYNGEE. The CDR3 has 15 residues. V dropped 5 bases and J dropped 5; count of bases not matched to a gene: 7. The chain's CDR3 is CASSVSGGLTGELFF. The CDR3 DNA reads TGTGCCAGCAGTGTTAGCGGGGGATTAACCGGGGAGCTGTTTTTT.

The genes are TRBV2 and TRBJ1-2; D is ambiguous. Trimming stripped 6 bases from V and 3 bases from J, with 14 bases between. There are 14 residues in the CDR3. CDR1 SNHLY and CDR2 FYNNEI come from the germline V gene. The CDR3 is CASRDFSVYYGYTF. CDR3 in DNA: TGTGCCAGCAGGGATTTTTCAGTATACTATGGCTACACCTTC.

The CDR3 sequence: CASSPSGREIEEQYF. The CDR3 DNA is TGTGCCAGCTCACCATCTGGCCGCGAGATTGAGGAGCAGTACTTC. The gene calls are TRBV18 and TRBJ2-7; no definite D call. This CDR3 is 15 amino acids long. With 2 bases removed from V and 7 bases from J, the gap between germline ends came to 18 bases. Germline CDR1 and CDR2: KGHSH and LQKENI.

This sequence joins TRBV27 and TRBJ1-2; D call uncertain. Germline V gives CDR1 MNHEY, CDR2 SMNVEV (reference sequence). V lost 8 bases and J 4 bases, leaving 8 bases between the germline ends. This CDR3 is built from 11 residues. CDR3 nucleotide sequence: TGTGCCAGCCGGAGCAGCTATGGCTACACCTTC. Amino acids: CASRSSYGYTF.

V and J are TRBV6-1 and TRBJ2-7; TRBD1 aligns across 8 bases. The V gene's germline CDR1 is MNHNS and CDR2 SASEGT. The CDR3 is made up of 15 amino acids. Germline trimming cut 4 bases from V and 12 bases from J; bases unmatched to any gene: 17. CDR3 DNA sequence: TGTGCCAGCAGTGGTCAGGGGGCTTTCGTTACTCGGTGGTACTTC. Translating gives CASSGQGAFVTRWYF.

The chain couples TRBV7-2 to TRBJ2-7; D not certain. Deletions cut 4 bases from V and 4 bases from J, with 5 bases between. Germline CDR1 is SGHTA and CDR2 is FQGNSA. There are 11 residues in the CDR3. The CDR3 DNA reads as TGTGCCAGCAGCTATCGATACGAGCAGTACTTC. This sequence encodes CASSYRYEQYF.

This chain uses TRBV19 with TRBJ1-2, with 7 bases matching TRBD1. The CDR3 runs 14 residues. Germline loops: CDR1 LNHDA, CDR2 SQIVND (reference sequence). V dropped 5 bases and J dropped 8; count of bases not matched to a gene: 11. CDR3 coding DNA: TGTGCCAGTAGTGCTTACGTGACAGGGACCGGCTACACCTTC. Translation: CASSAYVTGTGYTF.

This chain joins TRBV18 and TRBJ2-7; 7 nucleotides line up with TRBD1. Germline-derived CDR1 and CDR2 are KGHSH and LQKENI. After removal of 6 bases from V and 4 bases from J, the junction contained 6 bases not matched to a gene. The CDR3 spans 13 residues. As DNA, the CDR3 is TGTGCCAGCTCCCGGGACAGTCTATACGAGCAGTACTTC. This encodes CASSRDSLYEQYF.

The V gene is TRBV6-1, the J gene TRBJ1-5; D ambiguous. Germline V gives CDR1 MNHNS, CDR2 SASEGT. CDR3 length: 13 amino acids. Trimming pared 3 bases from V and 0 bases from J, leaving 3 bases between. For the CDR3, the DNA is TGTGCCAGCAGTGAGGCTAGCAATCAGCCCCAGCATTTT. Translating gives CASSEASNQPQHF.

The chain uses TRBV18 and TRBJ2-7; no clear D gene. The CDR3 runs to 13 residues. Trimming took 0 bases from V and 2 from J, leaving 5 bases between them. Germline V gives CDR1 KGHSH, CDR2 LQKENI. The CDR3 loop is CASSPPSTYEQYF. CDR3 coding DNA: TGTGCCAGCTCACCACCGTCCACCTACGAGCAGTACTTC.

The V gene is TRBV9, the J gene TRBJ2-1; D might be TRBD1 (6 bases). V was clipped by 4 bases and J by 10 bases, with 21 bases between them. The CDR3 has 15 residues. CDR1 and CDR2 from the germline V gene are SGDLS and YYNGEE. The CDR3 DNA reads TGTGCCAGCAGCCCGCAGGGGCCCGGTACGGTGGAGCAGTTCTTC. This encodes CASSPQGPGTVEQFF.

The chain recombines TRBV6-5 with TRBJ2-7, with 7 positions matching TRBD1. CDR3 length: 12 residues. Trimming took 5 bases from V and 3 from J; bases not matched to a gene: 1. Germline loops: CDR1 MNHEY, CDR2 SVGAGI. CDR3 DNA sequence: TGTGCCAGCAGTCGACAGGGCTACGAGCAGTACTTC. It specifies CASSRQGYEQYF.

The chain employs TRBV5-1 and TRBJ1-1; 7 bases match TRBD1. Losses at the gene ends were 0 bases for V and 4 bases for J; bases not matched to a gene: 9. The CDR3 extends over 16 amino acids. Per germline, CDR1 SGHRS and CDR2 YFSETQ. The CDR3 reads CASSLAPGQLGTEAFF. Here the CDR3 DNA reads TGCGCCAGCAGCTTGGCGCCGGGACAGCTGGGCACTGAAGCTTTCTTT.

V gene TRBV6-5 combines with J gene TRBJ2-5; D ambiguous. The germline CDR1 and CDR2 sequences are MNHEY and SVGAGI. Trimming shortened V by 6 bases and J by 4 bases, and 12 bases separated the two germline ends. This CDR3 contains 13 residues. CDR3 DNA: TGTGCCAGCAGGCCAAACTTCCGAGAGACCCAGTACTTC. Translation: CASRPNFRETQYF.

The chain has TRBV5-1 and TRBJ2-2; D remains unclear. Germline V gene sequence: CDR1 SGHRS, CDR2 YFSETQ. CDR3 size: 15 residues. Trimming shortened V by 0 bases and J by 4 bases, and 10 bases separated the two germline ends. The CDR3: CASSLDDGSTGELFF. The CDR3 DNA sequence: TGCGCCAGCAGCTTGGATGACGGAAGCACCGGGGAGCTGTTTTTT. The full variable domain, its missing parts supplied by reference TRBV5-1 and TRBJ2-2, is KAGVTQTPRYLIKTRGQQVTLSCSPISGHRSVSWYQQTPGQGLQFLFEYFSETQRNKGNFPGRFSGRQFSNSRSEMNVSTLELGDSALYLCASSLDDGSTGELFFGEGSRLTVL.

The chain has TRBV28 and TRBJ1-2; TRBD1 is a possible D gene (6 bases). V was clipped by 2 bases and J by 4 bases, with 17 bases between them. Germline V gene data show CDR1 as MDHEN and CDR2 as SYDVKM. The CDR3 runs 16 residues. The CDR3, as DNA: TGTGCCAGCAGTTTAACCAGGCAGGGGCTCGTCTATGGCTACACCTTC. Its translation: CASSLTRQGLVYGYTF.

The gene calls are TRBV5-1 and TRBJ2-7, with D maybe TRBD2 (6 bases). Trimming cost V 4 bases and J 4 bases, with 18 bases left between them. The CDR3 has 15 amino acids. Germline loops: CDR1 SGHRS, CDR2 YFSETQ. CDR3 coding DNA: TGCGCCAGCAGCCAGGGAACTGCCCGGGGGTACGAGCAGTACTTC. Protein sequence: CASSQGTARGYEQYF.